This TCR beta chain emerged from a study of T cell repertoires in cytomegalovirus infection. At the level of the study: Evidence of both CMV infection and a matching HLA type came from public TCR beta signatures.

TCRdb redid the calling of the reads with MiXCR, one entry per CDR3 protein. This table has about 300,000 distinct CDR3 sequences, 9.6% appearing once. This clonotype was observed at least ten times. Its antigen remains unknown. Findings and limits, study-wide: Predominance within the ex vivo response was attributable to HLA-C-restricted CMV-specific TCR beta clonotypes.

CDR1 and CDR2 (germline): SGHTA, FQGNSA. V lost 3 bases to trimming and J lost 4 bases, with 13 bases between them. The CDR3 runs to 15 residues. The source material was PBMCs. The source of this sequence is a human donor in good health (CMV status not recorded). Some clones in this sample may be carry-over from other donors' samples. The chain uses TRBV7-2 and TRBJ2-1, with D perhaps TRBD1 or TRBD2 (5 bases each). The CDR3 DNA sequence: TGTGCCAGCAGCTTTTTGTCCGGGGCGTACAATGAGCAGTTCTTC. Protein product: CASSFLSGAYNEQFF.